This T cell receptor beta chain was sequenced during a study of shared clonotypes between healthy human individuals. Findings and limits, study-wide: In this cohort, only blood was sampled, and tissue repertoires likely differ.

In the original analysis: Because ImmunoSEQ provided only junction sequences with no quality scores, the filtering differed. The repertoire was sequenced with immunoSEQ multiplex PCR; TCRdb's copy has only in-frame clones and lacks some. The V and J calls and the clone size are those of that table, but D and trimming were determined from the DNA. Of hundreds of thousands of clones listed, 95% are singletons. A remark on this clone: What it binds is unknown.

There are 14 residues in the CDR3. V was pared by 3 bases and J by 1 base, with 10 bases between. The germline CDR1 and CDR2 sequences are MDHEN and SYDVKM. Positively selected for CCR7, the CD45RO-negative cells used as naive CD8 cells excluded terminally differentiated effector memory CD45RA+ cells. The chain links TRBV28 to TRBJ2-7; D gene ambiguous. This clonotype originated in a woman between 25 and 40 years old in good health. Sequencing was performed on naive CD8+ T cells sorted from blood. CDR3 coding DNA: TGTGCCAGCAGTTTCGGGCCGAAATCCTACGAGCAGTACTTC. Translation gives CASSFGPKSYEQYF.